The T cell receptor (beta chain) described here comes from a study of T-cell reconstitution after alpha-beta-depleted transplantation in children. General study results and limits: Reported findings indicate that, about two months after transplant, alpha-beta T cells came from several hundred expanded clones, which were derived from non-depleted graft cells. Recipient T cells and thymic progenitors that survived were the source of the high TCRbeta diversity seen at day 60 in some patients. A year post-transplant, T-cell counts and diversity derived mostly from newly produced T cells.

The germline V gene has CDR1 SEHNR and CDR2 FQNEAQ (reference sequence). The CDR3 covers 18 residues. V lost 0 bases and J lost 0, with 14 bases in between. Unique molecular identifiers were incorporated when the TCRbeta library was constructed. TCRdb processed the PCR reads anew with MiXCR; each CDR3 protein has one entry. The sample lists approximately 650,000 distinct CDR3 sequences, about an eighth seen once, with around 0.79% in the top ten. There are a few counts of this clonotype. Antigen specificity is unknown. The specimen comprised PBMCs, sampled before TCRalphabeta/CD19-depleted stem cell transplant. The sequence derives from a girl aged 2 to 9 with congenital amegakaryocytic thrombocytopenia, due to receive a stem cell transplant. V and J are TRBV7-9 and TRBJ2-2; D not certain. The CDR3 DNA sequence: TGTGCCAGCAGCTTAGCCGCCTTGGGGAAAGCGAACACCGGGGAGCTGTTTTTT. This codes for CASSLAALGKANTGELFF.